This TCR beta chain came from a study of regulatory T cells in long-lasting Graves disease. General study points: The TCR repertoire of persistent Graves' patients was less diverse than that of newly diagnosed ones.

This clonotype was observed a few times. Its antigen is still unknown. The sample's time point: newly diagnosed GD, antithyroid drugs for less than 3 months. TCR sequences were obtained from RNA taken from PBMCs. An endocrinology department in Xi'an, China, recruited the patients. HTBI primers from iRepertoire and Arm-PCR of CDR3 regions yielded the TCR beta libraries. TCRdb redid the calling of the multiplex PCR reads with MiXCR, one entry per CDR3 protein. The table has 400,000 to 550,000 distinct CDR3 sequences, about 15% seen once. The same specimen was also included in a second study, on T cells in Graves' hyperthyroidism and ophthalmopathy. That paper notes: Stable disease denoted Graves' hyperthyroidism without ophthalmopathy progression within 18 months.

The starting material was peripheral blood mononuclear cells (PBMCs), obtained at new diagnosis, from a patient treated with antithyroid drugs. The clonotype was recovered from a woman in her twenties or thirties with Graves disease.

CDR3 loop: CASSLTQVNYEQYF. CDR3 bases: TGTGCCAGCAGTTTAACCCAGGTGAACTACGAGCAGTACTTC. The J gene is TRBJ2-7, the V gene TRBV12-3 or TRBV12-4; D remains unclear. The CDR3 extends over 14 amino acids. V lost 2 bases, J lost 3 bases, and 11 bases lay in between.